This TCR beta chain was recorded in a study of technical replicates of blood from a handful of donors. The table came from immunoSEQ multiplex PCR; TCRdb's copy has only in-frame clones and leaves some out. The sample carries 60,000 to 90,000 clones, nearly 98% recorded once. Germline V gene data show CDR1 as SGDLS and CDR2 as YYNGEE. With 1 base removed from V and 4 bases from J, the gap between germline ends came to 18 bases. The CDR3 totals 17 residues. The chain carries TRBV9 and TRBJ2-1; weak D call: TRBD1 (7 bases). The source material was T cells isolated from PBMCs. The origin of this receptor is a human donor in good health. The CDR3 DNA sequence: TGTGCCAGCAGCGTACCGCGAGGAGGGACAGATTACAATGAGCAGTTCTTC. Encoded protein: CASSVPRGGTDYNEQFF.